Each of the 16 T cell receptor beta chains below was sequenced from the same sample in a study of beta chain features in type 1 diabetes. The sequenced template was cDNA made from the entire isolated RNA. The table came from immunoSEQ multiplex PCR; TCRdb's copy has only in-frame clones and leaves some out. This sample yields some 150,000 clones, of which about 10% are seen a single time; about 0.68% belongs to the top ten. Sequenced material: central memory CD4+ T cells from blood. These receptors were obtained from a man between 18 and 29 years old in good health.

The chain joins TRBV2 to TRBJ2-1; 8 bases are shared with TRBD2. Looked up from germline, CDR1 is SNHLY and CDR2 is FYNNEI. CDR3 length: 14 residues. After removal of 7 bases from V and 7 bases from J, the junction contained 9 bases not matched to a gene. The CDR3 is CASTEVAGQNEQFF. CDR3 sequence (DNA): TGTGCCAGCACCGAGGTAGCGGGGCAGAATGAGCAGTTCTTC.

Only a few counts were recorded for this clone. The chain joins TRBV5-6 to TRBJ1-6; 7 bases align to TRBD1. The length of the CDR3 is 15 residues. The trim removed 4 bases at V and 7 bases at J, leaving 8 bases unmatched. Germline V gene lookup returns CDR1 SGHDT and CDR2 YYEEEE. The chain's CDR3 is CASSARQGRNSPLHF. The CDR3 bases are TGTGCCAGCAGCGCCCGACAGGGAAGGAATTCACCCCTCCACTTT. Full variable domain (outside the CDR3, taken from reference TRBV5-6 and TRBJ1-6): DAGVTQSPTHLIKTRGQQVTLRCSPKSGHDTVSWYQQALGQGPQFIFQYYEEEERQRGNFPDRFSGHQFPNYSSELNVNALLLGDSALYLCASSARQGRNSPLHFGNGTRLTVT.

This clone was seen only a few times. In nucleotides, the CDR3 is TGTGCCAGTAGTACAAGACAGGCCGGCACAGATACGCAGTATTTT. It codes for CASSTRQAGTDTQYF. V usage is TRBV19 and J usage is TRBJ2-3, with D perhaps TRBD1 (6 bases). Trimming left V 4 bases short and J 1 base short, with 12 bases between. The CDR3 contains 15 residues. CDR1 and CDR2 from the germline V gene are LNHDA and SQIVND (reference sequence).

This clone showed up just once. The rearrangement links TRBV5-6 to TRBJ1-2; possible D gene TRBD1, 6 bases. V lost 5 bases and J 0 bases, leaving 14 bases between the germline ends. In germline, CDR1 is SGHDT, CDR2 YYEEEE. This CDR3 has 15 amino acids. Here the CDR3 reads CASRGGSGANYGYTF. The CDR3 bases are TGTGCCAGCAGGGGTGGATCAGGGGCTAACTATGGCTACACCTTC.

This clone has just a few counts. The V call is TRBV10-3, the J call TRBJ2-5, with D perhaps TRBD2 (6 bases). Trimming stripped 3 bases from V and 6 bases from J, with 14 bases between. Germline-derived CDR1 and CDR2 are ENHRY and SYGVKD. The CDR3 is 14 residues long. Here the CDR3 reads CAISDHTGVKTQYF. CDR3 DNA sequence: TGTGCCATCAGTGACCATACGGGGGTAAAGACCCAGTACTTC.

In this sample, this clone turned up a few times. The rearrangement uses TRBV14 and TRBJ1-1, with a possible D match to TRBD1 (5 bases). This CDR3 is built from 15 residues. Germline V gene data show CDR1 as SGHDN and CDR2 as FVKESK. Trimming took off 2 bases at V and 10 bases at J, with 20 bases between the two ends. The CDR3 DNA reads as TGTGCCAGCAGCCAACAATACGGGACTCTGGAGGGAGCTTTCTTT. Translated, it gives CASSQQYGTLEGAFF.

A note on this clone: The junction departs from germline at one end; a sequencing error may be responsible. The chain recombines TRBV5-6 with TRBJ2-3; TRBD1 matches at 7 bases. Germline CDR1 and CDR2: SGHDT and YYEEEE. The CDR3 covers 17 residues. For the CDR3, the DNA is TGTGCCAGCACCTTGTTCCCCACAGGGGCCCGCACAGATACGCAGTATTTT. Protein: CASTLFPTGARTDTQYF.

The genes are TRBV11-2 and TRBJ2-2; the D gene is possibly TRBD1 (6 bases). Germline-derived CDR1 and CDR2 are SGHAT and FQNNGV. There are 14 residues in the CDR3. V was pared by 2 bases and J by 4 bases, with 8 bases between. CDR3 in amino acids: CASSLQGSTGELFF. Written as DNA, the CDR3 is TGTGCCAGCAGCTTACAGGGGAGCACCGGGGAGCTGTTTTTT.

This clone was seen repeatedly, ten times or more. The chain carries TRBV28 and TRBJ2-2, with D perhaps matching TRBD1 (6 bases). The germline gives CDR1 MDHEN, CDR2 SYDVKM. This CDR3 spans 15 amino acids. Trimming removed 4 bases at V and 15 bases at J, with 24 bases between. In nucleotides, the CDR3 is TGTGCCAGCAGTTCTCCCGGGACACGTTACCGGCAGTTGTTTTTT. Its protein is CASSSPGTRYRQLFF.

The CDR3 nucleotides are TGTGCCAGCAGCCCCCGGGACGGGGAGCTGTTTTTT. Encoded protein: CASSPRDGELFF. This rearrangement joins TRBV6-6 to TRBJ2-2; D may be TRBD2 (5 bases). The germline V and J ends were trimmed by 6 bases and 7 bases, with 9 bases remaining between them. Per the germline V gene, CDR1 is MNHNY and CDR2 is SVGAGI (reference sequence). The length of the CDR3 is 12 residues.

This clone was found a few times. The V call is TRBV21-1, the J call TRBJ2-7; the table names TRBD1, a call not compared with the DNA. TRBV21-1 is marked as a pseudogene. This CDR3 spans 14 amino acids. CDR3 in amino acids: CASSKVNSPYEQYF. CDR3 in DNA: TGTGCCAGCAGCAAAGTGAACAGCCCCTACGAGCAGTACTTC.

This clone was observed a few times. This chain uses TRBV7-9 with TRBJ2-3, with 7 bases lining up with TRBD2. CDR1 and CDR2 from the germline V gene are SEHNR and FQNEAQ (reference sequence). This CDR3 has 14 residues. V gave up 3 bases and J gave up 2 bases; unmatched junction bases: 2. The CDR3 DNA reads TGTGCCAGCAGCTTGAGCGGGGCCACAGATACGCAGTATTTT. It translates to CASSLSGATDTQYF.

J is TRBJ1-2 and V is TRBV19; TRBD1 is a possible D gene (5 bases). From germline, CDR1 is LNHDA and CDR2 SQIVND (reference sequence). Deletions cut 7 bases from V and 2 bases from J, with 17 bases between. CDR3 size: 15 residues. The CDR3 nucleotides read TGTGCCAGTAAACGGGATGGGGGGGACAACTATGGCTACACCTTC. It specifies CASKRDGGDNYGYTF.

V is TRBV19 and J is TRBJ1-2; 7 nucleotides agree with TRBD1. CDR3 length: 14 amino acids. Germline CDR1 and CDR2: LNHDA and SQIVND (reference sequence). V gave up 7 bases and J gave up 4 bases; unmatched junction bases: 9. DNA of the CDR3: TGTGCCAGTAATGAGTTCACAGGGGTCTATGGCTACACCTTC. This gives the protein CASNEFTGVYGYTF.

CDR3 region: CAWRNGQGSSGYTF. The CDR3 bases are TGTGCCTGGAGGAACGGACAGGGGAGTTCTGGCTACACCTTC. The chain combines TRBV30 with TRBJ1-2, with 9 bases that match TRBD1. The CDR3 extends over 14 amino acids. Unmatched junction bases numbered 9, after V lost 3 bases and J lost 7 bases. Germline CDR1 reads GTSNPN; CDR2 reads SVGIG (reference sequence).

This clone was seen a handful of times. A junction boundary mismatches the germline segment, possibly from a read error. This rearrangement joins TRBV6-1 to TRBJ2-7; a weak D match, TRBD2 (6 bases). This CDR3 spans 11 amino acids. Germline lookup yields CDR1 MNHNS and CDR2 SASEGT. CDR3 sequence reads: CASSVARGRDF. The DNA of the CDR3 is TGTGCCAGCAGTGTCGCGCGGGGAAGGGACTTC.